The 23 T cell receptor beta chains presented below share a single source sample, sequenced in a study of T cell changes during pregnancy in multiple sclerosis. Using immunoSEQ multiplex PCR, the repertoire was profiled, and TCRdb retains in-frame clones only, with some absent. Among around 96,000 clones listed, almost 95% were seen once. The sequencing used peripheral blood, collected in the third trimester of pregnancy. These receptors were taken from a female donor with multiple sclerosis, enrolled in a pregnancy study.

There are a few counts of this clone. V usage is TRBV10-3 and J usage is TRBJ1-1, with D uncertain. In germline, CDR1 is ENHRY, CDR2 SYGVKD. The V and J ends lost 8 bases and 7 bases respectively, with 17 bases between them. The CDR3 totals 13 residues. CDR3 DNA: TGTGCCATCTCACTAGGTAGGGAATTTGAAGCTTTCTTT. Translation: CAISLGREFEAFF.

V and J are TRBV28 and TRBJ1-2; no definite D call. The CDR3 is 14 amino acids. CDR1 is MDHEN and CDR2 is SYDVKM in the germline V gene. V was shortened by 2 bases and J by 0 bases, with 7 bases between the two germline ends. CDR3 in DNA: TGTGCCAGCAGTTTAGGACTAGCTAACTATGGCTACACCTTC. Protein sequence: CASSLGLANYGYTF.

The chain joins TRBV25-1 to TRBJ2-1, with D perhaps matching TRBD2 (5 bases). CDR3 length equals 13 residues. Germline values: CDR1 MGHDK, CDR2 SYGVNS. Deletions cut 10 bases from V and 5 bases from J, with 15 bases between. CDR3 sequence reads: CATRGLGHNEQFF. Here the CDR3 DNA reads TGTGCCACCCGCGGGCTAGGGCACAATGAGCAGTTCTTC.

This rearrangement joins TRBV6-5 to TRBJ2-1; D unclear. Germline V gene data show CDR1 as MNHEY and CDR2 as SVGAGI. V was trimmed by 2 bases and J by 5 bases, leaving 13 bases between them. The CDR3 length is 15 residues. The CDR3 region is CASSYHPVRHNEQFF. CDR3 nucleotide sequence: TGTGCCAGCAGTTACCACCCGGTGCGCCACAATGAGCAGTTCTTC.

The CDR3 loop is CASSLVGFRDSSYEQYF. The DNA for the CDR3 is TGTGCCAGCAGCTTAGTAGGGTTCAGGGACAGCTCCTACGAGCAGTACTTC. This sequence joins TRBV7-9 and TRBJ2-7, with 7 bases identical to TRBD1. Trimming removed 1 base from V and 0 bases from J; junction bases left unmatched: 9. The CDR3 loop spans 17 amino acids. CDR1 and CDR2 from the germline V gene are SEHNR and FQNEAQ (reference sequence). Drawing the rest from reference TRBV7-9 and TRBJ2-7, the complete variable domain is DTGVSQNPRHKITKRGQNVTFRCDPISEHNRLYWYRQTLGQGPEFLTYFQNEAQLEKSRLLSDRFSAERPKGSFSTLEIQRTEQGDSAMYLCASSLVGFRDSSYEQYFGPGTRLTVT.

The J gene is TRBJ2-1, the V gene TRBV7-9; 10 bases are shared with TRBD2. Germline CDR1 and CDR2: SEHNR and FQNEAQ (reference sequence). The CDR3 consists of 17 residues. The ends lost 5 bases at V and 0 bases at J; junction bases unmatched: 7. The CDR3 reads CASSPGTSVSSYNEQFF. CDR3 DNA: TGTGCCAGCAGCCCAGGGACTAGCGTGTCCTCCTACAATGAGCAGTTCTTC.

This clone was detected a few times. This chain joins TRBV11-1 and TRBJ1-2; the D is unclear. Germline lookup yields CDR1 SGHAT and CDR2 FQDESV (reference sequence). The V and J ends lost 5 bases and 4 bases respectively, with 5 bases between them. The CDR3 is 11 amino acids. The CDR3 loop is CASSPGYGYTF. CDR3 coding DNA: TGTGCCAGCAGCCCAGGCTATGGCTACACCTTC. Full variable domain (rest looked up from reference TRBV11-1 and TRBJ1-2): EAEVAQSPRYKITEKSQAVAFWCDPISGHATLYWYRQILGQGPELLVQFQDESVVDDSQLPKDRFSAERLKGVDSTLKIQPAELGDSAMYLCASSPGYGYTFGSGTRLTVV.

This clone was counted a single time. CDR3 amino acids: CASSPRRVAEAFF. CDR3 sequence (DNA): TGTGCCAGCAGCCCGCGACGGGTGGCTGAAGCTTTCTTT. The V gene is TRBV7-2, the J gene TRBJ1-1, with D unresolved. The germline V gene encodes CDR1 SGHTA and CDR2 FQGNSA. V was pared by 5 bases and J by 6 bases, with 13 bases between. The CDR3 consists of 13 residues.

The V gene is TRBV4-1, the J gene TRBJ1-1; possible D gene TRBD1, 6 bases. Germline loops: CDR1 MGHRA, CDR2 YSYEKL. CDR3 length equals 14 residues. V was shortened by 0 bases and J by 8 bases, with 13 bases between the two germline ends. In DNA, the CDR3 is TGCGCCAGCAGCCAAGAGAAGTGGACAGCCGAAGCTTTCTTT. Translated, it gives CASSQEKWTAEAFF.

This chain uses TRBV5-1 with TRBJ2-2; 7 positions match TRBD2. Germline-derived CDR1 and CDR2 are SGHRS and YFSETQ. Trimming took 3 bases from V and 5 from J; bases not matched to a gene: 13. The length of the CDR3 is 17 residues. The CDR3 DNA is TGCGCCAGCAGCTCCGAGCCAGGGACTAAGATAACCGGGGAGCTGTTTTTT. It specifies CASSSEPGTKITGELFF.

The chain carries TRBV27 and TRBJ2-2, with 14 nucleotides matching TRBD2. The CDR3 has 15 residues. CDR1 is MNHEY and CDR2 is SMNVEV in the germline V gene (reference sequence). V lost 7 bases to trimming and J lost 7 bases; unmatched junction nucleotides: 5. The CDR3 DNA reads TGTGCCAGCACCACGACTAGCGGGAGGGTCGGGGAGCTGTTTTTT. This encodes CASTTTSGRVGELFF.

This rearrangement joins TRBV19 to TRBJ2-1, with 8 bases that match TRBD2. The V segment lost 7 bases and the J segment 1 base; nucleotides outside the gene matches: 6. Germline assignment: CDR1 LNHDA and CDR2 SQIVND (reference sequence). CDR3 length: 15 residues. The CDR3 DNA reads as TGTGCCAGTAAAGTGCGGGAGGAATCCTACAATGAGCAGTTCTTC. Translating it yields CASKVREESYNEQFF.

The J gene is TRBJ2-3, the V gene TRBV28; D ambiguous. Germline lookup yields CDR1 MDHEN and CDR2 SYDVKM. The CDR3 runs to 14 residues. V lost 1 base, J lost 0 bases, and 5 bases lay in between. In DNA form, the CDR3 reads TGTGCCAGCAGTTTATTGGAGAGCACAGATACGCAGTATTTT. It encodes CASSLLESTDTQYF.

V usage is TRBV7-2 and J usage is TRBJ1-2; 8 nucleotides align to TRBD1. Germline values: CDR1 SGHTA, CDR2 FQGNSA. The V and J ends lost 2 bases and 5 bases, in that order; junction bases with no gene match: 10. This CDR3 comprises 16 residues. The CDR3 nucleotides read TGTGCCAGCAGCTTATCGGGACAGGTGGTCGGGTATGGCTACACCTTC. Protein sequence: CASSLSGQVVGYGYTF.

This rearrangement joins TRBV10-3 to TRBJ1-5, with a tentative D call TRBD1 (5 bases). Germline V gene sequence: CDR1 ENHRY, CDR2 SYGVKD. This CDR3 is built from 15 residues. Trimming removed 0 bases from V and 5 bases from J, with 11 bases in between. The chain's CDR3 is CAISESNVRDQPQHF. DNA of the CDR3: TGTGCCATCAGTGAGTCGAATGTCAGGGATCAGCCCCAGCATTTT.

There are a few counts of this clone. V usage is TRBV12-1 and J usage is TRBJ1-1; TRBD1, as called in the table, went unchecked against the DNA. TRBV12-1 is a listed pseudogene. This CDR3 contains 11 residues. The CDR3 nucleotides read TGTGCCAGCCTAGGGGGCACTGAAGCTTTCTTT. Its translation: CASLGGTEAFF.

The chain couples TRBV4-3 to TRBJ2-1, with 8 bases identical to TRBD2. The germline gives CDR1 LGHNA, CDR2 YSLEER. V lost 0 bases to trimming and J lost 12 bases; unmatched junction nucleotides: 13. The CDR3 has 16 residues. As DNA, the CDR3 is TGCGCCAGCAGCCAAGATCTTGTAGCGGGGAGGCACGGGCAGTTCTTC. As protein: CASSQDLVAGRHGQFF.

The CDR3 reads CASSQLGGLFGDTQYF. As DNA, the CDR3 is TGTGCCAGCAGCCAATTAGGGGGCCTTTTTGGAGATACGCAGTATTTT. The chain links TRBV14 to TRBJ2-3, with 7 bases identical to TRBD1. Germline CDR1 reads SGHDN; CDR2 reads FVKESK. The J segment lost 5 bases and the V segment lost 2 bases, leaving 10 bases of the junction unmatched. The CDR3 loop spans 16 amino acids.

This rearrangement joins TRBV28 to TRBJ2-7; 7 positions match TRBD2. Germline lookup yields CDR1 MDHEN and CDR2 SYDVKM. V shed 4 bases, J shed 4 bases, and the junction held 10 bases outside the gene matches. This CDR3 spans 15 amino acids. The CDR3 bases are TGTGCCAGCAGTTCCATGCGGGAGCTTGGTTACGAGCAGTACTTC. Amino acids: CASSSMRELGYEQYF.

V gene TRBV7-2 combines with J gene TRBJ2-4, with D perhaps TRBD2 (5 bases). Per the germline V gene, CDR1 is SGHTA and CDR2 is FQGNSA. The CDR3 spans 16 residues. V was shortened by 5 bases and J by 6 bases, with 20 bases between the two germline ends. The CDR3 coding sequence is TGTGCCAGCAGCCAACTACTTACCGGGGTCAGAAACATTCAGTACTTC. Protein sequence: CASSQLLTGVRNIQYF.

The chain couples TRBV7-9 to TRBJ1-4; 9 bases map to TRBD1. This CDR3 spans 16 amino acids. Germline V gene data show CDR1 as SEHNR and CDR2 as FQNEAQ (reference sequence). Trimming at V came to 5 bases and at J to 0 bases, leaving 4 bases not matched to a gene. CDR3 protein: CASSPGQGATNEKLFF. The CDR3 bases are TGTGCCAGCAGCCCGGGACAGGGTGCAACTAATGAAAAACTGTTTTTT.

V is TRBV4-3 and J is TRBJ1-1; D unresolved. Germline-derived CDR1 and CDR2 are LGHNA and YSLEER. V lost 1 base, J lost 4 bases, and 10 bases lay in between. This CDR3 is 14 amino acids long. The CDR3 region has the DNA TGCGCCAGCAGCCAAGCCGGTTCGGTCACTGAAGCTTTCTTT. Residues: CASSQAGSVTEAFF.

The chain has TRBV7-3 and TRBJ2-3, with TRBD2 as a possible D gene (5 bases). The ends were cut back, 5 bases at V and 7 bases at J, with 16 bases in the middle. The CDR3 consists of 14 residues. From germline, CDR1 is SGHTA and CDR2 FQGTGA. The CDR3 DNA follows: TGTGCCAGCAGCCAAGGAGGAGCTACCAATACGCAGTATTTT. This translates into CASSQGGATNTQYF. Filled out from reference TRBV7-3 and TRBJ2-3, the complete variable domain reads GAGVSQTPSNKVTEKGKYVELRCDPISGHTALYWYRQSLGQGPEFLIYFQGTGAADDSGLPNDRFFAVRPEGSVSTLKIQRTERGDSAVYLCASSQGGATNTQYFGPGTRLTVL.